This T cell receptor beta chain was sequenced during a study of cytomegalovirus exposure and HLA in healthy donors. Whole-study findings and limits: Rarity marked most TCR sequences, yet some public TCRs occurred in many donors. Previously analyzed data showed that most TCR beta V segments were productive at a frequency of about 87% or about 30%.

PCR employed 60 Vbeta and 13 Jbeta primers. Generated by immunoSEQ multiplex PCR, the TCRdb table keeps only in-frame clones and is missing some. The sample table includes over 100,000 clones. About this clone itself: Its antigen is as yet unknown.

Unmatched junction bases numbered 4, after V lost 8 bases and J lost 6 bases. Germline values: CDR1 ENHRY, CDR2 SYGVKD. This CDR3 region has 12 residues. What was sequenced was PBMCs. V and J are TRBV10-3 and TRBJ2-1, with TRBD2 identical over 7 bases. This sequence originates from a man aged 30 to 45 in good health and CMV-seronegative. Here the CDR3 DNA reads TGTGCCATCTTGGCGGGGGTCAATGAGCAGTTCTTC. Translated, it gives CAILAGVNEQFF.